One TCR beta chain is described in this entry. This record comes from a study of T cell responses to AZD1222 COVID-19 vaccine. Sequencing was performed with immunoSEQ multiplex PCR; in TCRdb, only in-frame clones are kept and a portion is missing. The data hold around 110,000 clones, with over 75% observed a single time. Germline loops: CDR1 MNHNS, CDR2 SASEGT. The germline V and J ends were trimmed by 2 bases and 2 bases, with 13 bases remaining between them. The length of the CDR3 is 15 residues. This receptor was identified in an adult in good health. This specimen consisted of peripheral blood, obtained on day 0 of MenACWY control vaccination. The gene calls are TRBV6-1 and TRBJ2-7, with D tentatively TRBD1 (6 bases). CDR3 protein: CASSETDSHAYEQYF. CDR3 DNA: TGTGCCAGCAGTGAAACGGACAGCCATGCCTACGAGCAGTACTTC.